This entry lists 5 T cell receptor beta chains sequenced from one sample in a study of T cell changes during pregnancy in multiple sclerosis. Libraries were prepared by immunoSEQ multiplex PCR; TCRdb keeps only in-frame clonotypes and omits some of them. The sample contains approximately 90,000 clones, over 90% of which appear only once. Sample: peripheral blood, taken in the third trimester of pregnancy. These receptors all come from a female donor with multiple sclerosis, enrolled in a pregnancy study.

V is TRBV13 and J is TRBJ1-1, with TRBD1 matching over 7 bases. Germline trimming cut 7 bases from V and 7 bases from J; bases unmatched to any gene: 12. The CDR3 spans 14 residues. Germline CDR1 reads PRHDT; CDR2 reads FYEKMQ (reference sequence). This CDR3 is CASNSRGTFDEAFF. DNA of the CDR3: TGTGCCAGCAATTCCAGGGGGACCTTTGATGAAGCTTTCTTT.

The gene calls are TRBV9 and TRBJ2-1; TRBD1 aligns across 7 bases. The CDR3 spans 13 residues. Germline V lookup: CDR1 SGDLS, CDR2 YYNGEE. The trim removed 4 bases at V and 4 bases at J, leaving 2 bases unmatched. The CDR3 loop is CASSSGQYNEQFF. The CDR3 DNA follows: TGTGCCAGCAGCTCGGGACAGTACAATGAGCAGTTCTTC.

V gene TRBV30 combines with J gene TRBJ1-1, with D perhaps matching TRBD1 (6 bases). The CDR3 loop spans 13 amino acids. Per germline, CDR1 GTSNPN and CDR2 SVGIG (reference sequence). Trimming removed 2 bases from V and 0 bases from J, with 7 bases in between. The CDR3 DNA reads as TGTGCCTGGAGTACAGGGTTGAACACTGAAGCTTTCTTT. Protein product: CAWSTGLNTEAFF.

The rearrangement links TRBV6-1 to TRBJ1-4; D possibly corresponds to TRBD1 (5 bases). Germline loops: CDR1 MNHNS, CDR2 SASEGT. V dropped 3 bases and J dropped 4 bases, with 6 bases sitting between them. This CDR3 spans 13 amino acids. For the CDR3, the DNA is TGTGCCAGCAGTGAGCAGGGTAATGAAAAACTGTTTTTT. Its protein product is CASSEQGNEKLFF.

The CDR3 protein is CASSTQGGMNTEAFF. The CDR3, as DNA: TGTGCCAGCAGCACACAGGGGGGAATGAACACTGAAGCTTTCTTT. J is TRBJ1-1 and V is TRBV7-2; 8 bases map to TRBD1. Germline CDR1 and CDR2: SGHTA and FQGNSA. Unmatched junction bases numbered 5, after V lost 5 bases and J lost 0 bases. The CDR3 length is 15 residues.